This T cell receptor beta chain comes out of a study of cytomegalovirus exposure and HLA in healthy donors. Study-wide results and caveats: Generally TCR sequences proved uncommon, though certain public TCRs appeared in numerous donors. A list of 150 or so TCR beta chains associated with cytomegalovirus was given.

The method was immunoSEQ multiplex PCR; TCRdb's version includes in-frame clones alone and lacks a portion of them. Of around 350,000 clones listed, roughly 85% were seen once; the top ten hold approximately 0.8%. Only a few counts were recorded for this clone. The antigen is not known. The germline gives CDR1 MGHDK, CDR2 SYGVNS. Trimming shortened V by 9 bases and J by 5 bases, and 13 bases separated the two germline ends. This CDR3 has 12 residues. The donors were part of the validation cohort, which consisted of about 130 subjects and was separate from the first cohort of several hundred subjects. What was sequenced was PBMCs. The J gene is TRBJ1-1, the V gene TRBV25-1; the D gene is possibly TRBD1 (6 bases). The TCR comes from a woman under 30 in good health and CMV-seronegative. The CDR3: CARSGVRTEAFF. The CDR3 nucleotides are TGTGCCAGATCAGGGGTAAGAACTGAAGCTTTCTTT.